The rows below give T cell receptor beta chains drawn from one sample of a study of CD8 T cells in ankylosing spondylitis. TCRdb recomputed calls from the 5' RACE reads with MiXCR, one row per CDR3 protein. The table includes 300,000 to 350,000 distinct CDR3 sequences, about a fifth detected once. Sample: blood, either unsorted or a sorted T cell fraction (not recorded which). The source of these receptors is a female donor with ankylosing spondylitis or in good health (not recorded which). Each CDR3 is given with its conserved first and last residue. The D gene is left open where the match is weak. Expanded clones get a size class; other rows say once, few or many, or leave the size out.

D gene,J gene,V gene,clone size,CDR3 DNA,CDR3 protein
-,TRBJ2-3,TRBV15,few,TGTGCCACCAGCAGGGTACGCGATACGCAGTATTTT,CATSRVRDTQYF
TRBD2,TRBJ2-1,TRBV10-1,few,TGCGCCAGCAGTGAGTCGACTAGCGGGATCTACAATGAGCAGTTCTTC,CASSESTSGIYNEQFF
-,TRBJ1-1,TRBV10-3,-,TGTGCCATCAAAGGAGTAGGGACTTTGGAGGTTGAAGCTTTCTTT,CAIKGVGTLEVEAFF
-,TRBJ2-2,TRBV7-6,few,TGTGCCAGCAGCCCCCGCAGGGTAGGAGCGCAACCCCCGAACACCGGGGAGCTGTTTTTT,CASSPRRVGAQPPNTGELFF
TRBD2,TRBJ2-7,TRBV20-1,few,TGCAGTGCTCCTAGCGGCCCCTACGAGCAGTACTTC,CSAPSGPYEQYF
-,TRBJ2-5,TRBV1,-,TGCACCAGCAGCCAAAGACCGGGCGGGGCCGTTGGGGAGACCCAGTACTTC,CTSSQRPGGAVGETQYF
-,TRBJ2-7,TRBV7-8,-,TGTGCCAGCAGCCATAAATACGAGCAGTACTTC,CASSHKYEQYF
TRBD1,TRBJ1-2,TRBV3-1,-,TGTGCCAGCAGCCAAGGACAGGGGGAAAACTATGGCTACACCTTC,CASSQGQGENYGYTF
TRBD2,TRBJ2-2,TRBV6-1,once,TGTGCCAGCAATCGGGGGGAGGGCGCGGGAACTACCGGGGAGCTGTTTTTT,CASNRGEGAGTTGELFF
-,TRBJ1-1,TRBV6-5,few,TGTGCCAGCAGTTACGTCCTCGGGGGGAACACTGAAGCTTTCTTT,CASSYVLGGNTEAFF
-,TRBJ1-1,TRBV7-8,few,TGTGCCAGCAGCCTCTCGAAGGAAACTGAAGCTTTCTTT,CASSLSKETEAFF
-,TRBJ2-7,TRBV19,few,TGTGCCAGTAGTATCCAGGGGACCTCCTACGAGCAGTACTTC,CASSIQGTSYEQYF
-,TRBJ2-3,TRBV29-1,-,TGCAGCGTTGAAGATCAATGGGACGGCACAGATACGCAGTATTTT,CSVEDQWDGTDTQYF
-,TRBJ1-1,TRBV7-9,-,TGTGCCAGCAGCTTGGCCACGGGTTTAGATGAAGCTTTCTTT,CASSLATGLDEAFF
TRBD2,TRBJ2-5,TRBV29-1,-,TGCAGCCAGACTAGCGGGGTGCAAGAGACCCAGTACTTC,CSQTSGVQETQYF
TRBD2,TRBJ2-2,TRBV6-1,-,TGTGCCAGCCCTACTAGCGGCTTAACCAGGGGAACCGGGGAGCTGTTTTTT,CASPTSGLTRGTGELFF
-,TRBJ2-7,TRBV2,-,TGTGCCAGCAGTGACGAGGGGTCCTCCTCCTACGAGCAGTACTTC,CASSDEGSSSYEQYF
-,TRBJ2-1,TRBV7-9,few,TGTGCCAGCAGCTTAGTAGGGGGAGTGGTATTTGAGCAGTTCTTC,CASSLVGGVVFEQFF
-,TRBJ1-3,TRBV9,-,TGTGCCAGCAGCGGAGGGGGTGGAAACACCATATATTTT,CASSGGGGNTIYF
TRBD2,TRBJ2-1,TRBV6-4,-,TGTGCCAGCAGGGCTAGCGGGGTTAATGAGCAGTTCTTC,CASRASGVNEQFF
-,TRBJ2-2,TRBV12-3/TRBV12-4,few,TGTGCCAGCAGTTCATACCTGCGGGGGCTCCTTAGGACCGGGGAGCTGTTTTTT,CASSSYLRGLLRTGELFF
-,TRBJ1-1,TRBV10-3,-,TGTGCCATCAGTGAGGACACGAGCACTGAAGCTTTCTTT,CAISEDTSTEAFF
-,TRBJ2-5,TRBV5-5,-,TGTGCCAGCAGCTTATCGAAAATGGGACGGCAGACTGGAGAGACCCAGTACTTC,CASSLSKMGRQTGETQYF
-,TRBJ2-1,TRBV2,-,TGTGCCAGCAAAGGAAGCTACAATGAGCAGTTCTTC,CASKGSYNEQFF
-,TRBJ2-1,TRBV10-3,-,TGTGCCATCAAAGAGGGATCCCAGGGAAGGAATGAGCAGTTCTTC,CAIKEGSQGRNEQFF
TRBD1,TRBJ2-1,TRBV10-3,-,TGTGCCATCAGTGGGACCGGGACAGTCAGGAACAATGAGCAGTTCTTC,CAISGTGTVRNNEQFF
-,TRBJ2-7,TRBV10-3,-,TGTGCCATCAGTGAGTTAGCCAGGGGTAGGAACTACGAGCAGTACTTC,CAISELARGRNYEQYF
-,TRBJ1-1,TRBV7-2,-,TGTGCCAGCAGCGTAACGGGCTCCTATGGCACTGAAGCTTTCTTT,CASSVTGSYGTEAFF
TRBD2,TRBJ2-5,TRBV20-1,-,TGCAGTGCTGGTCCTAGCGGGGCCCCAGGGACCCAGTACTTC,CSAGPSGAPGTQYF
-,TRBJ2-1,TRBV4-3,few,TGCGCCAGCAGCCAATGGGGATACAATGAGCAGTTCTTC,CASSQWGYNEQFF
-,TRBJ1-2,TRBV10-3,-,TGTGCCATCAGCCAGGGCGGTCGGAGCTATGGCTACACCTTC,CAISQGGRSYGYTF
TRBD2,TRBJ2-7,TRBV4-3,few,TGCGCCAGCAGCCAAAGGTCTAGCGGTGGATCCTACGAGCAGTACTTC,CASSQRSSGGSYEQYF
TRBD2,TRBJ2-5,TRBV12-3/TRBV12-4,many,TGTGCCAGCACCCCTGGACTAGCGGAATCCCAAGAGACCCAGTACTTC,CASTPGLAESQETQYF
-,TRBJ1-6,TRBV29-1,few,TGCAGCGCCTCGACAGACGGGACTGGGGGATCACCCCTCCACTTT,CSASTDGTGGSPLHF
-,TRBJ1-2,TRBV20-1,-,TGCAGTGCCCCGGCAGGGAATAATAACTATGGCTACACCTTC,CSAPAGNNNYGYTF
TRBD1,TRBJ2-5,TRBV7-3,few,TGTGCCAGCAGCTCTGGCCTTGGGACAGCCCCAGAGACCCAGTACTTC,CASSSGLGTAPETQYF
TRBD2,TRBJ2-3,TRBV20-1,few,TGCAGTGGGACCCCTCCGACTAGCGGGAGGGCAGATACGCAGTATTTT,CSGTPPTSGRADTQYF
-,TRBJ2-1,TRBV5-1,many,TGCGCCAGCAGCTTGACGGCAGGGAACTACAATGAGCAGTTCTTC,CASSLTAGNYNEQFF
TRBD1,TRBJ1-2,TRBV6-1,many,TGTGCCAGCAGACGGACAGGGAACTATGGCTACACCTTC,CASRRTGNYGYTF
-,TRBJ1-1,TRBV6-5,many,TGTGCCAGCAGTTATAAGGCCCAGGGCACTGAAGCTTTCTTT,CASSYKAQGTEAFF
TRBD2,TRBJ2-7,TRBV9,many,TGTGCCAGCAGCGTCGATCCTGCGGGAGTCTACGAGCAGTACTTC,CASSVDPAGVYEQYF
TRBD1,TRBJ2-5,TRBV9,-,TGTGCCAGCAGCGCCGGACAGGGACAAGAGACCCAGTACTTC,CASSAGQGQETQYF
TRBD2,TRBJ2-3,TRBV11-2,-,TGTGCCAGCAGCCATAAAACTAGCGGGAGGATCTCTAGCACAGATACGCAGTATTTT,CASSHKTSGRISSTDTQYF
TRBD1,TRBJ2-1,TRBV11-3,-,TGTGCCAGCAGCTTGAGTCAGACAGGGGTACGGAATGAGCAGTTCTTC,CASSLSQTGVRNEQFF
-,TRBJ2-2,TRBV7-2,-,TGTGCCAGCAGCCCACTTCTAGCGAGGAACACCGGGGAGCTGTTTTTT,CASSPLLARNTGELFF
TRBD1,TRBJ1-2,TRBV28,once,TGTGCCAGCAGAAGGGACAGGTTTGGCTACACCTTC,CASRRDRFGYTF
-,TRBJ1-1,TRBV6-5,few,TGTGCCAGCAGTTACTTGAAGAACACTGAAGCTTTCTTT,CASSYLKNTEAFF